This T cell receptor beta chain was recorded in a study of PD-1 blockade in classical Hodgkin lymphoma. General observations from the study: Relapsed/refractory patients reportedly had lower baseline diversity than newly diagnosed patients.

With respect to this clone: Its antigen is undetermined.

The sample's time point: newly diagnosed, previously untreated cHL patient sample. Researchers used newly diagnosed, untreated classical Hodgkin lymphoma PBMCs for comparison. The method was immunoSEQ multiplex PCR; TCRdb's version includes in-frame clones alone and lacks a portion of them. The sample comprises roughly 20,000 clones, about 94% of which are singletons, and about 5% rests with the top ten. The V and J ends lost 5 bases and 4 bases, in that order; junction bases with no gene match: 14. The CDR3 runs to 18 residues. CDR1 is MNHEY, CDR2 SMNVEV, per germline (reference sequence). The TCR was taken from a human donor with classical Hodgkin lymphoma. Sequenced sample: peripheral blood mononuclear cells (PBMCs). The chain couples TRBV27 to TRBJ1-3, with 10 positions matching TRBD1. CDR3 nucleotide sequence: TGTGCCAGCAGTGTAATGGCTCCCGGGACAGGGGTCGGAAACACCATATATTTT. Translation: CASSVMAPGTGVGNTIYF.